Following are 16 T cell receptor beta chains from one sample sequenced in a study of shared clonotypes between healthy human individuals. TCRdb's copy holds only in-frame clones and misses some; the assay was immunoSEQ multiplex PCR. The data show under 1,100,000 clones, around 74% seen once. The material sequenced was memory CD4+ T cells sorted from blood. Subset here: CD45RA-negative fraction. These receptors all stem from a man between 18 and 29 years old in good health.

This sequence joins TRBV15 and TRBJ2-7; D call uncertain. Trimming left V 0 bases short and J 0 bases short, with 6 bases between. The CDR3 totals 14 residues. Germline V gives CDR1 LNHNV, CDR2 YYDKDF (reference sequence). The CDR3 here is CATSRDKVSYEQYF. The CDR3, as DNA: TGTGCCACCAGCAGAGATAAGGTCTCCTACGAGCAGTACTTC. The entire variable domain, with the rest obtained from reference TRBV15 and TRBJ2-7, is as follows: DAMVIQNPRYQVTQFGKPVTLSCSQTLNHNVMYWYQQKSSQAPKLLFHYYDKDFNNEADTPDNFQSRRPNTSFCFLDIRSPGLGDTAMYLCATSRDKVSYEQYFGPGTRLTVT.

The chain joins TRBV7-2 to TRBJ1-5; no firm D call. From germline, CDR1 is SGHTA and CDR2 FQGNSA. This CDR3 has 15 amino acids. Trimming left V 5 bases short and J 3 bases short, with 14 bases between. CDR3 DNA: TGTGCCAGCAGCCCGGTTGGGATGTCCAATCAGCCCCAGCATTTT. Translated, it gives CASSPVGMSNQPQHF.

The chain is built from TRBV6-5 and TRBJ1-1, with 9 bases that match TRBD1. J was trimmed by 10 bases and V by 8 bases; bases with no gene match: 11. The CDR3 consists of 13 residues. Germline V CDR1 and CDR2: MNHEY, SVGAGI. CDR3 in DNA: TGTGCCAGCGGCCCCCTTAGGGACAGGGCAGCTTTCTTT. Its protein is CASGPLRDRAAFF.

The gene calls are TRBV5-1 and TRBJ1-6, with TRBD1 matching 8 bases. CDR1 and CDR2 (germline): SGHRS, YFSETQ. This CDR3 has 18 residues. The V gene end was trimmed by 3 bases and the J gene end by 5 bases; junction bases not matched to a gene: 13. CDR3 residues: CASSSGQGGVLNNSPLHF. In DNA form, the CDR3 reads TGCGCCAGCAGCTCTGGACAGGGTGGGGTCCTCAATAATTCACCCCTCCACTTT.

The CDR3, as DNA: TGTGCCAGCTCACCACCGGCTCTTCACTACGAGCAGTACTTC. Translating gives CASSPPALHYEQYF. V and J are TRBV18 and TRBJ2-7; D is unclear. The CDR3 runs to 14 residues. Germline assignment: CDR1 KGHSH and CDR2 LQKENI. Trimming pared 0 bases from V and 3 bases from J, leaving 9 bases between.

This clone was detected only a few times. The chain joins TRBV28 to TRBJ1-1, with TRBD1 matching over 7 bases. The CDR3 length is 11 residues. Trimming cost V 5 bases and J 10 bases; bases outside gene matches: 4. The germline V gene encodes CDR1 MDHEN and CDR2 SYDVKM. Here the CDR3 reads CASSQQGRAFF. The CDR3 DNA reads TGTGCCAGCAGTCAACAGGGGCGAGCTTTCTTT.

This clone was found a few times. The chain uses TRBV18 and TRBJ1-1, with no clear D. Germline CDR1 and CDR2: KGHSH and LQKENI. The V gene lost 3 bases and the J gene lost 0 bases, with 5 bases spanning the gap. The CDR3 covers 13 residues. In nucleotides, the CDR3 is TGTGCCAGCTCACCGAACATGAACACTGAAGCTTTCTTT. Amino acid sequence: CASSPNMNTEAFF. Variable domain in full (rest from reference TRBV18 and TRBJ1-1): NAGVMQNPRHLVRRRGQEARLRCSPMKGHSHVYWYRQLPEEGLKFMVYLQKENIIDESGMPKERFSAEFPKEGPSILRIQQVVRGDSAAYFCASSPNMNTEAFFGQGTRLTVV.

The V gene is TRBV30, the J gene TRBJ1-2, with D perhaps matching TRBD1 (5 bases). Germline CDR1 is GTSNPN and CDR2 is SVGIG (reference sequence). The V gene lost 5 bases and the J gene lost 8 bases, with 15 bases spanning the gap. The CDR3 totals 12 residues. The CDR3 bases are TGTGCCTGGGGGGGGTCCGGGAGCGGCTACACCTTC. Protein sequence: CAWGGSGSGYTF.

This clone was recorded only once. The chain joins TRBV4-1 to TRBJ2-7; either TRBD1 or TRBD2 may supply D (5 bases each). V dropped 1 base and J dropped 5 bases, with 18 bases sitting between them. The germline gives CDR1 MGHRA, CDR2 YSYEKL. This CDR3 is built from 16 residues. This CDR3 reads CASSQGQFRDRNEQYF. The DNA of the CDR3 is TGCGCCAGCAGCCAAGGGCAGTTCCGGGACCGAAACGAGCAGTACTTC.

The chain recombines TRBV19 with TRBJ2-3; D assignment may be TRBD1 or TRBD2 (5 bases each). The CDR3 contains 12 residues. V lost 5 bases to trimming and J lost 6 bases, with 9 bases between them. From germline, CDR1 is LNHDA and CDR2 SQIVND (reference sequence). CDR3 sequence reads: CASSAREDTQYF. The CDR3 DNA follows: TGTGCCAGTAGTGCCAGGGAGGATACGCAGTATTTT. The full variable domain, completed using reference TRBV19 and TRBJ2-3, is DGGITQSPKYLFRKEGQNVTLSCEQNLNHDAMYWYRQDPGQGLRLIYYSQIVNDFQKGDIAEGYSVSREKKESFPLTVTSAQKNPTAFYLCASSAREDTQYFGPGTRLTVL.

This chain uses TRBV10-1 with TRBJ2-2; 10 positions match TRBD2. This CDR3 is built from 14 residues. V shed 7 bases and J 5 bases; nucleotides not matched to a gene: 4. The germline V gene has CDR1 WNHNN and CDR2 SYGVQD (reference sequence). CDR3 coding DNA: TGCGCCAGCAATAGCGGGGGGATGACCGGGGAGCTGTTTTTT. Residues: CASNSGGMTGELFF.

Turning to this clone: Here the CDR3 omits its conserved ending phenylalanine or tryptophan, so a read error is the likely source. No DNA is shown, since the ends of the CDR3 on it are uncertain; the CDR3 is the one TCRdb lists. This rearrangement joins TRBV10-3 to TRBJ2-7; TRBD1, the D gene given by the table, was not confirmed from the DNA. A total of 12 residues make up the CDR3, ends included. Germline CDR1 and CDR2: ENHRY and SYGVKD. The chain's CDR3 is CAISERQGAKGI.

V is TRBV5-1 and J is TRBJ2-1; tentative D call: TRBD2 (6 bases). This CDR3 has 15 residues. Germline lookup yields CDR1 SGHRS and CDR2 YFSETQ. The V end was cut by 0 bases, the J end by 9 bases, with 16 bases between. The CDR3 is CASSLAGGANGEQFF. CDR3 DNA sequence: TGCGCCAGCAGCTTGGCCGGAGGGGCTAACGGTGAGCAGTTCTTC.

About this clone itself: The identical CDR3 is also encoded by other nucleotide sequences in the sample. This rearrangement joins TRBV18 to TRBJ2-7; no definite D call. This CDR3 has 14 amino acids. V lost 2 bases, J lost 2 bases, and 10 bases lay in between. The germline V gene has CDR1 KGHSH and CDR2 LQKENI. The CDR3 coding sequence is TGTGCCAGCTCACCATCGGATGGGCCCTACGAGCAGTACTTC. Encoded protein: CASSPSDGPYEQYF.

In its sample, this clone was seen once. A much larger clone is a single base away; this may be a read error. The V and J genes are TRBV12-5 and TRBJ1-1; the D is unclear. CDR3 length: 13 amino acids. V dropped 1 base and J dropped 1 base, with 4 bases sitting between them. Germline V gene data show CDR1 as LGHNT and CDR2 as FRNRAP. The CDR3 protein is CASGLEENTEAFF. The CDR3 region has the DNA TGTGCTAGTGGTTTGGAGGAGAACACTGAAGCTTTCTTT.

The V call is TRBV7-2, the J call TRBJ1-1, with D hard to call. The CDR3 is made up of 13 amino acids. V was cut by 5 bases and J by 4 bases, with 11 bases left in between. Germline V gene lookup returns CDR1 SGHTA and CDR2 FQGNSA. The CDR3 nucleotides read TGTGCCAGCAGCAAAGAGATCAGCACTGAAGCTTTCTTT. Encoded protein: CASSKEISTEAFF. Filled out from reference TRBV7-2 and TRBJ1-1, the complete variable domain reads GAGVSQSPSNKVTEKGKDVELRCDPISGHTALYWYRQSLGQGLEFLIYFQGNSAPDKSGLPSDRFSAERTGGSVSTLTIQRTQQEDSAVYLCASSKEISTEAFFGQGTRLTVV.